This TCR beta chain was sequenced during a study of shared clonotypes between healthy human individuals. Selected positively for CCR7 and CD45RO-negative, naive CD8 cells excluded terminally differentiated effector memory CD45RA+ cells. Trimming cost V 5 bases and J 2 bases; bases outside gene matches: 11. CDR1 is SEHNR and CDR2 is FQNEAQ in the germline V gene (reference sequence). The CDR3 is made up of 17 amino acids. Sequenced by immunoSEQ multiplex PCR; TCRdb stores in-frame clones only, minus some. The sample contains just over 2,000,000 clones, about 95% of which appear only once. The genes are TRBV7-9 and TRBJ2-3; TRBD2 aligns across 9 bases. The receptor was isolated from a man between 18 and 35 years old in good health. Source material: naive CD8+ T cells sorted from blood. CDR3 sequence: CASSRQLAGQLTDTQYF. In nucleotides, the CDR3 is TGTGCCAGCAGCCGGCAGCTAGCGGGGCAGCTCACAGATACGCAGTATTTT.